The rows below give T cell receptor beta chains drawn from one sample of a study of blood T cell repertoires in COVID-19. Profiled with immunoSEQ multiplex PCR; TCRdb holds only in-frame clones, not every one. The sample yields approximately 500,000 clones, around nine tenths seen once. Sequencing input: PBMCs or T cells enriched from blood (not recorded which). These receptors were taken from a woman aged 35 to 49 who had recovered from COVID-19. Each CDR3 is given with its conserved first and last residue. A D gene is named only where the DNA matches it firmly. Part of the rows lack a size; the others show once, few, many or a class for expanded clones.

d_gene: TRBD2; v_gene: TRBV6-5; abundance: NA; j_gene: TRBJ2-1; CDR3nt: TGTGCCAGCAGTTACTCTCGGGGGGGCTCCTACAATGAGCAGTTCTTC; CDR3aa: CASSYSRGGSYNEQFF
d_gene: TRBD1; v_gene: TRBV2; abundance: NA; j_gene: TRBJ1-5; CDR3nt: TGTGCCAGCCAGAGGGGGCGGGATCAGCCCCAGCATTTT; CDR3aa: CASQRGRDQPQHF
d_gene: NA; v_gene: TRBV3-1/TRBV3-2; abundance: NA; j_gene: TRBJ2-5; CDR3nt: TGTGCCAGCAGCCAATCGTACAGCCAAGAGACCCAGTACTTC; CDR3aa: CASSQSYSQETQYF
d_gene: TRBD1; v_gene: TRBV24-1; abundance: NA; j_gene: TRBJ2-5; CDR3nt: TGTGCCACCAGTGACCCCAACAGGGGTGCAGAGACCCAGTACTTC; CDR3aa: CATSDPNRGAETQYF
d_gene: NA; v_gene: TRBV5-1; abundance: NA; j_gene: TRBJ1-5; CDR3nt: TGCGCCAGCAGCTTGGAGGGGCGGGGGTATCAGCCCCAGCATTTT; CDR3aa: CASSLEGRGYQPQHF
d_gene: TRBD1; v_gene: TRBV6-5; abundance: NA; j_gene: TRBJ1-2; CDR3nt: TGTGCCAGCAGCCCGGACAGGGGCTATGGCTACACCTTC; CDR3aa: CASSPDRGYGYTF
d_gene: TRBD2; v_gene: TRBV19; abundance: NA; j_gene: TRBJ2-2; CDR3nt: TGTGCCAGTAGTATAATTAGCGGGAGGGCTGGCACCGGGGAGCTGTTTTTT; CDR3aa: CASSIISGRAGTGELFF
d_gene: NA; v_gene: TRBV25-1; abundance: NA; j_gene: TRBJ1-2; CDR3nt: TGTGCCAGCAGTGCTTACGGTCGAGGGGGCTACACCTTC; CDR3aa: CASSAYGRGGYTF
d_gene: NA; v_gene: TRBV29-1; abundance: NA; j_gene: TRBJ1-1; CDR3nt: TGCAGCGCCGCCCCTACTCAGGTCGGCGAAGCTTTCTTT; CDR3aa: CSAAPTQVGEAFF
d_gene: NA; v_gene: TRBV14; abundance: NA; j_gene: TRBJ1-1; CDR3nt: TGTGCCAGCAGCCAGGGAACAGGAACTGAAGCTTTCTTT; CDR3aa: CASSQGTGTEAFF
d_gene: NA; v_gene: TRBV5-1; abundance: NA; j_gene: TRBJ1-5; CDR3nt: TGCGCCAGCAGCTTGTCGGGTAGTCAGCCCCAGCATTTT; CDR3aa: CASSLSGSQPQHF
d_gene: TRBD2; v_gene: TRBV11-3; abundance: NA; j_gene: TRBJ2-1; CDR3nt: TGTGCCAGCAGCTTGCGGTTAGCGGGAGGGATCGATGAGCAGTTCTTC; CDR3aa: CASSLRLAGGIDEQFF
d_gene: TRBD1; v_gene: TRBV19; abundance: NA; j_gene: TRBJ1-1; CDR3nt: TGTGCCAGTAGTAAGATCAGGGACAGGGGCGCTGAAGCTTTCTTT; CDR3aa: CASSKIRDRGAEAFF
d_gene: NA; v_gene: TRBV6-5; abundance: NA; j_gene: TRBJ2-7; CDR3nt: TGTGCCAGCTGTCACAGGAGCCCCTACGAGCAGTACTTC; CDR3aa: CASCHRSPYEQYF
d_gene: NA; v_gene: TRBV13; abundance: NA; j_gene: TRBJ1-2; CDR3nt: TGTGCCAGCAGCTACAACCGGGAGAGCTATGGCTACACCTTC; CDR3aa: CASSYNRESYGYTF
d_gene: NA; v_gene: TRBV19; abundance: NA; j_gene: TRBJ1-2; CDR3nt: TGTGCCAGTAGTATTCCCGGACAGTCCCCCGGCTACACCTTC; CDR3aa: CASSIPGQSPGYTF
d_gene: NA; v_gene: TRBV6-6; abundance: NA; j_gene: TRBJ1-5; CDR3nt: TGTGCCAGCAGTTACTCGAAAGGGGGAGACCAGCCCCAGCATTTT; CDR3aa: CASSYSKGGDQPQHF
d_gene: NA; v_gene: TRBV23-1; abundance: NA; j_gene: TRBJ2-1; CDR3nt: TGCGCCAGCAGTCCACCCCCGGGGAAAGGGCCCTACAATGAGCAGTTCTTC; CDR3aa: CASSPPPGKGPYNEQFF
d_gene: NA; v_gene: TRBV6-2/TRBV6-3; abundance: NA; j_gene: TRBJ1-4; CDR3nt: TGTGCCAGCAGTTACAAAAGGTCGGGTGCTAATGAAAAACTGTTTTTT; CDR3aa: CASSYKRSGANEKLFF
d_gene: TRBD2; v_gene: TRBV20-1; abundance: once; j_gene: TRBJ2-7; CDR3nt: TGCAGTGCTAGTAGACTAGCGGGAGGCCCTAGAACCTACGAGCAGTACTTC; CDR3aa: CSASRLAGGPRTYEQYF
d_gene: NA; v_gene: TRBV4-3; abundance: NA; j_gene: TRBJ2-1; CDR3nt: TGCGCCAGCAGCCAGGACAAAGGCACCTACAATGAGCAGTTCTTC; CDR3aa: CASSQDKGTYNEQFF
d_gene: TRBD1; v_gene: TRBV5-1; abundance: NA; j_gene: TRBJ1-1; CDR3nt: TGCGCCAGCAGCTATGGACAGGGAGGCTTGGACACTGAAGCTTTCTTT; CDR3aa: CASSYGQGGLDTEAFF
d_gene: NA; v_gene: TRBV5-1; abundance: NA; j_gene: TRBJ2-5; CDR3nt: TGCGCCAGCAGCTTGGAGGGTACAGGAGAGACCCAGTACTTC; CDR3aa: CASSLEGTGETQYF
d_gene: TRBD1; v_gene: TRBV3-1/TRBV3-2; abundance: NA; j_gene: TRBJ2-3; CDR3nt: TGTGCCAGCAGCCCCTGGGACAGGGGGTTAACAGATACGCAGTATTTT; CDR3aa: CASSPWDRGLTDTQYF
d_gene: NA; v_gene: TRBV4-2; abundance: few; j_gene: TRBJ1-3; CDR3nt: TGTGCCAGCAGCCAAGATGCGGGCTATGGAAACACCATATATTTT; CDR3aa: CASSQDAGYGNTIYF
d_gene: TRBD2; v_gene: TRBV2; abundance: once; j_gene: TRBJ2-3; CDR3nt: TGTGCCAGCAGATGGACTAGCGTTACGTCCACAGATACGCAGTATTTT; CDR3aa: CASRWTSVTSTDTQYF
d_gene: TRBD2; v_gene: TRBV11-3; abundance: NA; j_gene: TRBJ2-5; CDR3nt: TGTGCCAGCAGCCCCCGGGGGGGCACGGGAGAGACCCAGTACTTC; CDR3aa: CASSPRGGTGETQYF
d_gene: TRBD2; v_gene: TRBV2; abundance: few; j_gene: TRBJ2-7; CDR3nt: TGTGCCAGCAGCAAAGGGCGAATTAGCGGGGTTACCTACGAGCAGTACTTC; CDR3aa: CASSKGRISGVTYEQYF
d_gene: NA; v_gene: TRBV5-1; abundance: NA; j_gene: TRBJ1-2; CDR3nt: TGCGCCAGCAGCTTGGGAGCTAACTATGGCTACACCTTC; CDR3aa: CASSLGANYGYTF
d_gene: TRBD2; v_gene: TRBV6-5; abundance: NA; j_gene: TRBJ2-1; CDR3nt: TGTGCCAGCAGTTCGACTAGCGGGATCTCCTACAATGAGCAGTTCTTC; CDR3aa: CASSSTSGISYNEQFF
d_gene: NA; v_gene: TRBV5-1; abundance: NA; j_gene: TRBJ2-7; CDR3nt: TGCGCCAGCAGCTCCTACGTATCCGGAGGTCCCTACGAGCAGTACTTC; CDR3aa: CASSSYVSGGPYEQYF
d_gene: TRBD2; v_gene: TRBV27; abundance: NA; j_gene: TRBJ2-5; CDR3nt: TGTGCCAGCAGTTTATTCGGGGGGACCGAGCCTGAGACCCAGTACTTC; CDR3aa: CASSLFGGTEPETQYF
d_gene: NA; v_gene: TRBV28; abundance: NA; j_gene: TRBJ1-4; CDR3nt: TGTGCCAGCAGTTTGTCCCAAGAAGGGGGAGAAAAACTGTTTTTT; CDR3aa: CASSLSQEGGEKLFF
d_gene: TRBD1; v_gene: TRBV7-2; abundance: NA; j_gene: TRBJ1-1; CDR3nt: TGTGCCAGCAGCCCCCGGACAGGGTCAAACACTGAAGCTTTCTTT; CDR3aa: CASSPRTGSNTEAFF
d_gene: NA; v_gene: TRBV11-2; abundance: NA; j_gene: TRBJ2-7; CDR3nt: TGTGCCAGCAGCCCCTACCGAGGGGTACGGGAGAAGGACGAGCAGTACTTC; CDR3aa: CASSPYRGVREKDEQYF
d_gene: TRBD1; v_gene: TRBV4-3; abundance: few; j_gene: TRBJ2-7; CDR3nt: TGCGCCAGCAGCCAAGAGGCAGGGGGCTTCTACGAGCAGTACTTC; CDR3aa: CASSQEAGGFYEQYF
d_gene: TRBD1; v_gene: TRBV7-2; abundance: once; j_gene: TRBJ2-7; CDR3nt: TGTGCCAGCAGCATTACCGGGACAGGGGACTACTACGAGCAGTACTTC; CDR3aa: CASSITGTGDYYEQYF
d_gene: NA; v_gene: TRBV24-1; abundance: NA; j_gene: TRBJ1-2; CDR3nt: TGTGCCACCAGTGAGCCAGGACAGTCCTATGGCTACACCTTC; CDR3aa: CATSEPGQSYGYTF
d_gene: NA; v_gene: TRBV4-1; abundance: NA; j_gene: TRBJ2-5; CDR3nt: TGCGCCAGCAGCCAAGAAGGGGGGGGGCAAGAGACCCAGTACTTC; CDR3aa: CASSQEGGGQETQYF
d_gene: NA; v_gene: TRBV2; abundance: few; j_gene: TRBJ1-1; CDR3nt: TGTGCCAGCAGTGTGTATATGAACACTGAAGCTTTCTTT; CDR3aa: CASSVYMNTEAFF
d_gene: NA; v_gene: TRBV5-4; abundance: NA; j_gene: TRBJ1-1; CDR3nt: TGTGCCAGCAGCTCCGGAAGCCAGGGTTCCACTGAAGCTTTCTTT; CDR3aa: CASSSGSQGSTEAFF
d_gene: TRBD2; v_gene: TRBV18; abundance: NA; j_gene: TRBJ2-5; CDR3nt: TGTGCCAGCTCACCACAGCGGGAGGAAGTTGAGACCCAGTACTTC; CDR3aa: CASSPQREEVETQYF
d_gene: NA; v_gene: TRBV28; abundance: NA; j_gene: TRBJ1-2; CDR3nt: TGTGCCAGCAGTTTGAGGAGTTCACTGGCATATGGCTACACCTTC; CDR3aa: CASSLRSSLAYGYTF
d_gene: TRBD1; v_gene: TRBV18; abundance: NA; j_gene: TRBJ2-5; CDR3nt: TGTGCCAGCTCACCAAGTAACCAGGGGGTCGGAGAGACCCAGTACTTC; CDR3aa: CASSPSNQGVGETQYF
d_gene: NA; v_gene: TRBV12-3/TRBV12-4; abundance: NA; j_gene: TRBJ1-2; CDR3nt: TGTGCCAGCAGTCCCCGTCCCACGGATGGCTACACCTTC; CDR3aa: CASSPRPTDGYTF
d_gene: NA; v_gene: TRBV3-1/TRBV3-2; abundance: NA; j_gene: TRBJ1-1; CDR3nt: TGTGCCAGCAGCCCTAGGTTGAACACTGAAGCTTTCTTT; CDR3aa: CASSPRLNTEAFF
d_gene: NA; v_gene: TRBV7-6; abundance: NA; j_gene: TRBJ1-6; CDR3nt: TGTGCCAGCAGCTTAGTCGGGCCAGTAAGGGGTGATAATTCACCCCTCCACTTT; CDR3aa: CASSLVGPVRGDNSPLHF
d_gene: NA; v_gene: TRBV27; abundance: NA; j_gene: TRBJ2-7; CDR3nt: TGTGCCAGCAGTCAGACTAGCTCCTACGAGCAGTACTTC; CDR3aa: CASSQTSSYEQYF
d_gene: TRBD2; v_gene: TRBV3-1/TRBV3-2; abundance: NA; j_gene: TRBJ2-5; CDR3nt: TGTGCCAGCAGCCAAGGACTAGCGGCTCGGTGGACCCAGTACTTC; CDR3aa: CASSQGLAARWTQYF
d_gene: TRBD1; v_gene: TRBV7-6; abundance: once; j_gene: TRBJ2-5; CDR3nt: TGTGCCAGCAGTCAAACAGGGGTTCCAAGAGAGACCCAGTACTTC; CDR3aa: CASSQTGVPRETQYF
d_gene: NA; v_gene: TRBV4-3; abundance: NA; j_gene: TRBJ1-3; CDR3nt: TGCGCCAGCAGCCAGTCGACAGAGTGGGGAAACACCATATATTTT; CDR3aa: CASSQSTEWGNTIYF
d_gene: TRBD1; v_gene: TRBV6-5; abundance: NA; j_gene: TRBJ1-2; CDR3nt: TGTGCCGCCCGGGACAGGGGGCGCCTCGGCTACACCTTC; CDR3aa: CAARDRGRLGYTF
d_gene: NA; v_gene: TRBV18; abundance: NA; j_gene: TRBJ1-2; CDR3nt: TGTGCCAGCTCACCTCGGACGGGGAACTATGGCTACACCTTC; CDR3aa: CASSPRTGNYGYTF
d_gene: TRBD1; v_gene: TRBV27; abundance: once; j_gene: TRBJ1-5; CDR3nt: TGTGCCAGCAGGACTCAGGGGGCGGATCAGCCCCAGCATTTT; CDR3aa: CASRTQGADQPQHF
d_gene: TRBD1; v_gene: TRBV27; abundance: NA; j_gene: TRBJ1-2; CDR3nt: TGTGCCAGCAGTCCCTCAGGGGGCAGCGATGGCTACACCTTC; CDR3aa: CASSPSGGSDGYTF